This TCR beta chain appears in the sequencing data of a study of CD8+CD57+ T cells in acquired aplastic anemia. Across the whole study: Isolated CD4+ and CD8+ cells, once sorted, yielded DNA averaging about 3.2 ug. Study findings and constraints: Significant differences in CD8+ Simpson's diversity were not observed between patients and controls.

Turning to this clonotype: Its antigen is unidentified. This could be a read error, since a much larger clone is one nucleotide away.

Investigators profiled TCR beta VDJ and CDR3 from genomic DNA template. TCRdb itself ran the reads through MiXCR, one entry per CDR3 protein. Counted here are over 250,000 distinct CDR3 sequences, 45% to 65% occurring once; the ten biggest clones make up 1.3%. An expansion of CD8+CD57+ cells by flow cytometry had been shown in patients chosen for sequencing. The sequence was obtained from a human donor with aplastic anemia. The sequenced material came from sorted CD4+, CD8+, or CD8+CD57+ T cells (not recorded which) from PBMCs.

In DNA, the CDR3 is TGTGCCAGCAGCCGTAGGACTAGCGGGGGGCGAAAGTACTTC. Amino acid sequence: CASSRRTSGGRKYF. The chain is built from TRBV7-2 and TRBJ2-7; 14 bases match TRBD2. V gave up 5 bases and J gave up 11 bases; unmatched junction bases: 8. This CDR3 spans 14 amino acids. Germline-derived CDR1 and CDR2 are SGHTA and FQGNSA.